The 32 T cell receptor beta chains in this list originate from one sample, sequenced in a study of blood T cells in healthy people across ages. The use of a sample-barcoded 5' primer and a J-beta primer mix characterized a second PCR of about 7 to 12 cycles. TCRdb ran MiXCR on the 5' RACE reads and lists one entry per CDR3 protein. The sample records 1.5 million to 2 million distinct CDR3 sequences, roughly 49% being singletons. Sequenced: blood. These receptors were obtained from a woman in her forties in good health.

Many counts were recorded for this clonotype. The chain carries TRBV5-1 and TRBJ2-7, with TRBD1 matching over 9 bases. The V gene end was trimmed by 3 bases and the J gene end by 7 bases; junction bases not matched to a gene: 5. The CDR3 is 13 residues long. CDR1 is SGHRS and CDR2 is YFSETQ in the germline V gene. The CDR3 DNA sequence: TGCGCCAGCAGCTGGGGACAGGGTGGAGAGCAGTACTTC. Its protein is CASSWGQGGEQYF.

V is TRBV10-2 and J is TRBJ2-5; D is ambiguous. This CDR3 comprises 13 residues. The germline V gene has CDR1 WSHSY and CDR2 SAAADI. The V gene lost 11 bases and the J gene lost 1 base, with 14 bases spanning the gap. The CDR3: CACRMASQETQYF. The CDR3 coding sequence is TGCGCCTGCCGAATGGCCTCCCAAGAGACCCAGTACTTC.

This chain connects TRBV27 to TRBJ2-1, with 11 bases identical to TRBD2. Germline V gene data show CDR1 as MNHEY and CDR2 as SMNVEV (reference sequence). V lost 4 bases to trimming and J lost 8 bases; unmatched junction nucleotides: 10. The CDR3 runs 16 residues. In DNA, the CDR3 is TGTGCCAGCAGTTATAGTAGCGGGGGGGCCTTCGATGAGCAGTTCTTC. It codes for CASSYSSGGAFDEQFF.

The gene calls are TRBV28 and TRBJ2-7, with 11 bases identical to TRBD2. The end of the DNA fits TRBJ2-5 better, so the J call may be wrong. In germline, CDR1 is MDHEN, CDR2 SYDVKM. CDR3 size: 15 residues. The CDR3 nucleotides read TGTGCCAGCAGTTTATTGGGACTAGCGGTGGAGACCCAGTACTTC. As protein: CASSLLGLAVETQYF.

Here the CDR3 DNA reads TGTGCCAGCAGCCAAGAATTTCTATGGGGTAATGAGGGCACAGATACGCAGTATTTT. Amino acids: CASSQEFLWGNEGTDTQYF. The V gene is TRBV14, the J gene TRBJ2-3; D remains ambiguous. Germline CDR1 is SGHDN and CDR2 is FVKESK. Trimming took 0 bases from V and 1 from J, leaving 20 bases between them. CDR3 length equals 19 residues.

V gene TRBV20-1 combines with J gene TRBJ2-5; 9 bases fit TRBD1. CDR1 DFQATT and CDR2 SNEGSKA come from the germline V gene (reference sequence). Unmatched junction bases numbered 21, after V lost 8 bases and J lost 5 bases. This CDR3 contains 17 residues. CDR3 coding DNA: TGCAGTCCCCAGGTTGGACAGGGGCCTCGGGGTGGGGAGACCCAGTACTTC. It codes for CSPQVGQGPRGGETQYF.

CDR3 sequence (DNA): TGTGCCAGCAGCGCCCGGGACATCGAAGGGGAGACCCAGTACTTC. Amino acid sequence: CASSARDIEGETQYF. V gene TRBV4-2 combines with J gene TRBJ2-5, with D tentatively TRBD1 (6 bases). V shed 5 bases and J shed 5 bases, with 18 bases lying between them. CDR3 length: 15 amino acids. Germline V gene sequence: CDR1 LGHNA, CDR2 YNFKEQ.

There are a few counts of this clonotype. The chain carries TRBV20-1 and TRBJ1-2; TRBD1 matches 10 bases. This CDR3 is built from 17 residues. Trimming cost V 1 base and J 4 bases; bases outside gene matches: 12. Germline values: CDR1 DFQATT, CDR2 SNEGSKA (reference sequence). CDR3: CSARASGQGGLGYGYTF. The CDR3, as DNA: TGCAGTGCTAGAGCAAGCGGACAGGGGGGTTTAGGCTATGGCTACACCTTC.

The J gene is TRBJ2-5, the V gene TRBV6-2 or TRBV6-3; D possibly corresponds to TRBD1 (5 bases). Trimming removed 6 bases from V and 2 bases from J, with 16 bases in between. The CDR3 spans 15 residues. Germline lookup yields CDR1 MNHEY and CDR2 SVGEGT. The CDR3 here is CASSYRQNLQETQYF. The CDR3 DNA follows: TGTGCCAGCAGCTACCGACAGAACCTTCAAGAGACCCAGTACTTC.

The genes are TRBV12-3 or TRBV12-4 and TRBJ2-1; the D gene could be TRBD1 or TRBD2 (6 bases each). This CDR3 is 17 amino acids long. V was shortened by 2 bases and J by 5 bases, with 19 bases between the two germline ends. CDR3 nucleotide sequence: TGTGCCAGCAGTTTATTTCGGGGGCAGGGGTCCGACAATGAGCAGTTCTTC. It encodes CASSLFRGQGSDNEQFF.

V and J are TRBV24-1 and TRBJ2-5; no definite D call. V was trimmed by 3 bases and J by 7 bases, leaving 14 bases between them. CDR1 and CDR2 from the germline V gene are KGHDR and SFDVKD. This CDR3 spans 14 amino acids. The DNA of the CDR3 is TGTGCCACCAGTGATCCACTGCCCCTGGCGACCCAGTACTTC. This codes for CATSDPLPLATQYF.

The CDR3, as DNA: TGCAGCGCTGGGCATTTTTCGGTCATCGAGCAGTACTTC. Translating it yields CSAGHFSVIEQYF. J is TRBJ2-5 and V is TRBV29-1; D is ambiguous. The J call may be faulty, since TRBJ2-7 better matches the DNA end. Looked up from germline, CDR1 is SQVTM and CDR2 is ANQGSEA. This CDR3 is built from 13 residues.

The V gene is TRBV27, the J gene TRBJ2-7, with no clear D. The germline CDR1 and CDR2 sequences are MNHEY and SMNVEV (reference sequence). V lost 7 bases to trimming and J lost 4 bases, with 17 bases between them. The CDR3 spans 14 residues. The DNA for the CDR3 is TGTGCCAGCAACGGTCAACGAAAGAGGTACGAGCAGTACTTC. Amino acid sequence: CASNGQRKRYEQYF.

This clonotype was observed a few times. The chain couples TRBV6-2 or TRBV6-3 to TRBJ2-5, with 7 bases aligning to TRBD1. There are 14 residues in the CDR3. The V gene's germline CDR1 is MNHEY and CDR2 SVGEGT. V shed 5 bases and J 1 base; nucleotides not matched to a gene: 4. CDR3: CASSQGQRQETQYF. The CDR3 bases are TGTGCCAGCAGTCAGGGACAGCGCCAAGAGACCCAGTACTTC.

The CDR3 region has the DNA TGTGCCAGCAGCTTAGCAGGGGAACCCTATGGCTACACCTTC. Protein product: CASSLAGEPYGYTF. The chain employs TRBV7-2 and TRBJ1-2, with a weak D call TRBD1 (5 bases). Trimming removed 0 bases from V and 4 bases from J, with 9 bases in between. There are 14 residues in the CDR3. Germline V gene data show CDR1 as SGHTA and CDR2 as FQGNSA.

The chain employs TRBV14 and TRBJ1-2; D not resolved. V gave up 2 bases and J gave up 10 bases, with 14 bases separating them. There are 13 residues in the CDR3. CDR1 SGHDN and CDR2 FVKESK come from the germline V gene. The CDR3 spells CASSQTSYQFYTF. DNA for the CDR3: TGTGCCAGCAGCCAAACGTCTTACCAATTCTACACCTTC.

The CDR3 nucleotides are TGTGCCAGCAGCCCAAGGCCCGGGGGGGCCCTAGAGACCCAGTACTTC. The encoded protein is CASSPRPGGALETQYF. This chain connects TRBV28 to TRBJ2-5; 8 nucleotides agree with TRBD2. The V and J ends lost 6 bases and 4 bases, in that order; junction bases with no gene match: 13. Germline loops: CDR1 MDHEN, CDR2 SYDVKM. The CDR3 has 16 amino acids.

This chain's CDR3 is CASSHGGTSEAFF. The DNA for the CDR3 is TGCGCCAGCAGCCACGGGGGGACCTCTGAAGCTTTCTTT. The chain is built from TRBV4-1 and TRBJ1-1; D possibly corresponds to TRBD1 (5 bases). With 3 bases removed from V and 6 bases from J, the gap between germline ends came to 11 bases. The CDR3 runs to 13 residues. Germline V lookup: CDR1 MGHRA, CDR2 YSYEKL.

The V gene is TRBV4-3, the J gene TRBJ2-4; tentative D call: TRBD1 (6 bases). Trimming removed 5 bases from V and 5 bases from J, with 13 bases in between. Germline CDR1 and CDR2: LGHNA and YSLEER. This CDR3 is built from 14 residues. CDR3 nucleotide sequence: TGCGCCAGCAGCGGGGGCGCGAGTCAAAACATTCAGTACTTC. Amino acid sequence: CASSGGASQNIQYF.

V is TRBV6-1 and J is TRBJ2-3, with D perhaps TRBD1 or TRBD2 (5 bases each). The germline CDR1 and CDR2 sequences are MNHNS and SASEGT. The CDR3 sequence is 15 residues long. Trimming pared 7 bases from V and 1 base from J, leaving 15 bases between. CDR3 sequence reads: CASIYRQGRTDTQYF. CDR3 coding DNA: TGTGCCAGCATCTACCGGCAGGGACGCACAGATACGCAGTATTTT.

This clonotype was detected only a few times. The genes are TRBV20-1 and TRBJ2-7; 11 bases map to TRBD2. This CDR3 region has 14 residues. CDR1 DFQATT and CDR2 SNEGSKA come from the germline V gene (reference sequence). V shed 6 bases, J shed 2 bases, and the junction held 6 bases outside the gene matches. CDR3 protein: CSAKLAGVPYEQYF. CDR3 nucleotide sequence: TGCAGTGCGAAACTAGCGGGGGTTCCCTACGAGCAGTACTTC.

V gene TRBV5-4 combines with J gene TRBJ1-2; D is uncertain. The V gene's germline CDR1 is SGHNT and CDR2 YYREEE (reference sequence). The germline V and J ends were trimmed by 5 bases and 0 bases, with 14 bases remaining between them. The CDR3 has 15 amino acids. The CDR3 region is CASRMIGRSNYGYTF. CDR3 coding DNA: TGTGCCAGCAGAATGATAGGACGGTCTAACTATGGCTACACCTTC.

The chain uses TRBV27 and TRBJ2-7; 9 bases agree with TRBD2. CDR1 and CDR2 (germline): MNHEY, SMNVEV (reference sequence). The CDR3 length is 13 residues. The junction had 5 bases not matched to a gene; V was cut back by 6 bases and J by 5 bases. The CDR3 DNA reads TGTGCCAGCAGGAGCGGGGGGATGAACGAGCAGTACTTC. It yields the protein CASRSGGMNEQYF.

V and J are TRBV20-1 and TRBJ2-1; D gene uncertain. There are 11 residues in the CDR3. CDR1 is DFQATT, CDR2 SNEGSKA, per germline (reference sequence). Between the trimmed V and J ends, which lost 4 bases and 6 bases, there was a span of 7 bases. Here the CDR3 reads CSANHINEQFF. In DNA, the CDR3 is TGCAGTGCTAACCATATCAATGAGCAGTTCTTC.

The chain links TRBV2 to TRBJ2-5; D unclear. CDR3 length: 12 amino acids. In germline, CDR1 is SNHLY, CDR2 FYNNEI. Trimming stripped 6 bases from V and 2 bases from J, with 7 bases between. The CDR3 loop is CASRGMQETQYF. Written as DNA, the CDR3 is TGTGCCAGCAGGGGCATGCAAGAGACCCAGTACTTC. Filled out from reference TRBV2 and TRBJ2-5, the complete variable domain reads EPEVTQTPSHQVTQMGQEVILRCVPISNHLYFYWYRQILGQKVEFLVSFYNNEISEKSEIFDDQFSVERPDGSNFTLKIRSTKLEDSAMYFCASRGMQETQYFGPGTRLLVL.

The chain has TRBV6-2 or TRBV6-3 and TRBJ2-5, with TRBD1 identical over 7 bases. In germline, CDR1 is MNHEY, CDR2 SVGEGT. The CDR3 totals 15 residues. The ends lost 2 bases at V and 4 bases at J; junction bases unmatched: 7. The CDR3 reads CASSYTDRVGETQYF. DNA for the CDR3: TGTGCCAGCAGTTACACAGACAGGGTGGGAGAGACCCAGTACTTC.

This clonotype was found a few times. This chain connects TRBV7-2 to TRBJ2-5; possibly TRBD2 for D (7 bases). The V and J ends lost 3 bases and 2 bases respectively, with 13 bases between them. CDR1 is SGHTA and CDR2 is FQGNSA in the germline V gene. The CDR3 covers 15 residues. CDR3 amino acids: CASSFFAGAQETQYF. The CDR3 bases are TGTGCCAGCAGCTTTTTTGCGGGGGCTCAAGAGACCCAGTACTTC.

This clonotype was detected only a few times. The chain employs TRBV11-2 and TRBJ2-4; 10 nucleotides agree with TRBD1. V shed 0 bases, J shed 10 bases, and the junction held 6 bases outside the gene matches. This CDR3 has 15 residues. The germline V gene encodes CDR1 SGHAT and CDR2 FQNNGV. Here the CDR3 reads CASSLDLGQGEIQYF. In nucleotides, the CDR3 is TGTGCCAGCAGCTTAGATCTCGGACAGGGGGAGATTCAGTACTTC.

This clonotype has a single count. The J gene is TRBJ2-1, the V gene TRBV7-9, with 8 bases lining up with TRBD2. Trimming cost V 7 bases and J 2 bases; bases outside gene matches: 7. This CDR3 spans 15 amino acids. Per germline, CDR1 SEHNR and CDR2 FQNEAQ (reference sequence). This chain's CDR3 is CASNDGGGPYNEQFF. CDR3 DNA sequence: TGTGCCAGCAACGACGGGGGGGGGCCCTACAATGAGCAGTTCTTC.

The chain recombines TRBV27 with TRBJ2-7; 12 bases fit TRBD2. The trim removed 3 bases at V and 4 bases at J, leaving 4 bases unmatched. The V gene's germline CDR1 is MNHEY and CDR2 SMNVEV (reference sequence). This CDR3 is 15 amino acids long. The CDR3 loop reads CASSFLAGGNYEQYF. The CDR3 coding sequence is TGTGCCAGCAGTTTTCTAGCGGGGGGGAATTACGAGCAGTACTTC.

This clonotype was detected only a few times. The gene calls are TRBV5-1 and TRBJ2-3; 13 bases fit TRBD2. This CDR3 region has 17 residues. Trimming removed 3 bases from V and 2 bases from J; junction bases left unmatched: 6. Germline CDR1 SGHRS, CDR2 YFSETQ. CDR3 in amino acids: CASSYGGLAGATDTQYF. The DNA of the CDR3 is TGCGCCAGCAGCTACGGTGGACTAGCGGGGGCCACAGATACGCAGTATTTT.

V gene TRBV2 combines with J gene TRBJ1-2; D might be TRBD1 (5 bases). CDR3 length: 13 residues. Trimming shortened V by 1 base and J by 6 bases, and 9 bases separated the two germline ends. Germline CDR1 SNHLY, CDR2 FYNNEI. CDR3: CASSEGSGHGYTF. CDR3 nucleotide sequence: TGTGCCAGCAGTGAAGGGTCAGGGCATGGCTACACCTTC.